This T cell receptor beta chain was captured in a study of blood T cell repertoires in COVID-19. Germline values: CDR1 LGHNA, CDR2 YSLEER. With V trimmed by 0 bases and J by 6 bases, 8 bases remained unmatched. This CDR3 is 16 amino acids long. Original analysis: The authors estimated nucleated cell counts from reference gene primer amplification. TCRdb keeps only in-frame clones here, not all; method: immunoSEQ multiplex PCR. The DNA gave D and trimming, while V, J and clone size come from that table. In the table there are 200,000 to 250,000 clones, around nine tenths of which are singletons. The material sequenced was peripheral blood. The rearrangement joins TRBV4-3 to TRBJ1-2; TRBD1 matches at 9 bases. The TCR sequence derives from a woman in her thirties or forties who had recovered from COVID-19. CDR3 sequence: CASSQEEQGAINGYTF. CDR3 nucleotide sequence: TGCGCCAGCAGCCAAGAGGAACAGGGGGCCATCAATGGCTACACCTTC.